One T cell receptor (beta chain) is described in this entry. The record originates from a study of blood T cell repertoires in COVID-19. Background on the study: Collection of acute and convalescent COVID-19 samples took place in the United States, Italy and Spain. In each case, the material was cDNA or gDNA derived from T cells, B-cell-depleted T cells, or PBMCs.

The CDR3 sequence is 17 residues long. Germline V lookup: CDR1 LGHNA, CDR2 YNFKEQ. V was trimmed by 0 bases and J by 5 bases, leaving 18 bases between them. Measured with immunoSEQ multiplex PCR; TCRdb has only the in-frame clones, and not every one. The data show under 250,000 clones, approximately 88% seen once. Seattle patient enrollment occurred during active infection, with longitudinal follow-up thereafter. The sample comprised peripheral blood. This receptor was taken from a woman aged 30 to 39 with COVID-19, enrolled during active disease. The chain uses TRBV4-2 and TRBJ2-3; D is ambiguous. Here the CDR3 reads CASSQEVAGWVGDTQYF. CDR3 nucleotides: TGTGCCAGCAGCCAAGAGGTCGCCGGGTGGGTTGGAGATACGCAGTATTTT.